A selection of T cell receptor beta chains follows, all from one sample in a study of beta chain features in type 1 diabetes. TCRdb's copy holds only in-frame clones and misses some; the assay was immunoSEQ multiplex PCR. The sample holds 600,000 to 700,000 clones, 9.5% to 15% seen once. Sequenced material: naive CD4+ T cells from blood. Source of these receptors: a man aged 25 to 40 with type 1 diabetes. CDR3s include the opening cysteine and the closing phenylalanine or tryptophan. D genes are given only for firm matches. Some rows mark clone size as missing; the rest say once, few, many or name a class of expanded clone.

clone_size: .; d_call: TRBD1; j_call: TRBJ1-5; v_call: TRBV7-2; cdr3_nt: TGTGCCAGCAGCTCCCCGGACAGGGGCGTCAATCAGCCCCAGCATTTT; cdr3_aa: CASSSPDRGVNQPQHF
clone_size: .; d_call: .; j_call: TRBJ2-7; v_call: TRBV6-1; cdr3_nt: TGTGCCAGCAGGACCTCCCCTACAGGGTACTACGAGCAGTACTTC; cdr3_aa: CASRTSPTGYYEQYF
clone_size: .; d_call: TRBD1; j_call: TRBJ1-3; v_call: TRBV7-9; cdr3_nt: TGTGCCAGCAGCACGGACAGGGGCAACTCTGGAAACACCATATATTTT; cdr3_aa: CASSTDRGNSGNTIYF
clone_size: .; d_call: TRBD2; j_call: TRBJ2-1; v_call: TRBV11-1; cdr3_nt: TGTGCCAGCAGCTTAGCGTTGTCGAGCGGGGCCTACAATGAGCAGTTCTTC; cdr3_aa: CASSLALSSGAYNEQFF
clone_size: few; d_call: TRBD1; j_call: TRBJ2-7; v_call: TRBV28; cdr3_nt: TGTGCCACCTACCCCCCAGGGGGCAGCTCCTACGAGCAGTACTTC; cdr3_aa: CATYPPGGSSYEQYF
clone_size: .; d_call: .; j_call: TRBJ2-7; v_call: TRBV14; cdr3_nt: TGTGCCAGCAGCCAAGCAGACGGGTGGAGGTACGAGCAGTACTTC; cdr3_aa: CASSQADGWRYEQYF
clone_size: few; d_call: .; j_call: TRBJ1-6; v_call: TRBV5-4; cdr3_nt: TGTGCCAGCAGCTTGGGACAGTTTAATTCACCCCTCCACTTT; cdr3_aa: CASSLGQFNSPLHF
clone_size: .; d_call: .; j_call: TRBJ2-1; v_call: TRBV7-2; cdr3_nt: TGTGCCAGCAGCTTAGCGATACGTGAGCAGTTCTTC; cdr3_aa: CASSLAIREQFF
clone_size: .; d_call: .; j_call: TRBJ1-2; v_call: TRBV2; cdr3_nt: TGTGCCAGCAGAGAAGTGGCTATCTATGGCTACACCTTC; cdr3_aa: CASREVAIYGYTF
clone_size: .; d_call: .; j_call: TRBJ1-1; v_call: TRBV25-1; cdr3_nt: TGTGCCAGCAGTGAGCCAGGGATCGCTGAAGCTTTCTTT; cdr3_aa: CASSEPGIAEAFF
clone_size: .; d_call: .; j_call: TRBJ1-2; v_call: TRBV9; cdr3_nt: TGTGCCAGCAGTCCATTACCGGCAGGAGGATTTCAACCGCCTTATGGCTACACCTTC; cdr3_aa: CASSPLPAGGFQPPYGYTF
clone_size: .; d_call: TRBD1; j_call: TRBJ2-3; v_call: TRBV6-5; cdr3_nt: TGTGCCAGCAGTTACGGGACAGGGGGGCGAGATACGCAGTATTTT; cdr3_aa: CASSYGTGGRDTQYF
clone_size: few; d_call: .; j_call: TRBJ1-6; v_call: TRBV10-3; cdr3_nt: TGTGCCATCGCACCAGGGACCAATTCACCCCTCCACTTT; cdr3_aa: CAIAPGTNSPLHF